This TCR beta chain was found in a study of cytomegalovirus exposure and HLA in healthy donors. The PCR employed 60 Vbeta primers together with 13 Jbeta primers. Using immunoSEQ multiplex PCR, the repertoire was profiled, and TCRdb retains in-frame clones only, with some absent. Here the sample spans more than 95,000 clones, around three quarters being singletons. Germline V gene lookup returns CDR1 MNHEY and CDR2 SMNVEV (reference sequence). V gave up 6 bases and J gave up 1 base; unmatched junction bases: 6. This CDR3 is built from 15 residues. This sequence joins TRBV27 and TRBJ2-1; TRBD1 agrees at 7 bases. Sequenced input: PBMCs. This TCR derives from a woman under 30 in good health and CMV-seropositive. DNA for the CDR3: TGTGCCAGCAGGACCGACAGGGCGTCCTACAATGAGCAGTTCTTC. This gives the protein CASRTDRASYNEQFF.